This passage covers 28 T cell receptor beta chains from one sample sequenced in a study of T cell repertoires in cytomegalovirus infection. Via MiXCR, TCRdb re-called the reads, giving one row per CDR3 protein. The top ten clones hold more than 20% of a sample with about 180,000 distinct CDR3 sequences, 13% to 15% of them seen once. The sample consisted of PBMCs. All receptors come from a human donor in good health (CMV status not recorded). Some clones in this sample may be carry-over from other donors' samples.

This clonotype was seen at least ten times. The V call is TRBV7-2, the J call TRBJ1-3; TRBD1 aligns across 9 bases. Germline V gives CDR1 SGHTA, CDR2 FQGNSA. Unmatched junction bases numbered 2, after V lost 6 bases and J lost 2 bases. CDR3 length equals 14 residues. The chain's CDR3 is CASRRDRAGNTIYF. The CDR3 DNA sequence: TGTGCCAGCAGACGGGACAGGGCTGGAAACACCATATATTTT. The whole variable domain, remainder taken from reference TRBV7-2 and TRBJ1-3, is GAGVSQSPSNKVTEKGKDVELRCDPISGHTALYWYRQSLGQGLEFLIYFQGNSAPDKSGLPSDRFSAERTGGSVSTLTIQRTQQEDSAVYLCASRRDRAGNTIYFGEGSWLTVV.

This clonotype was detected many times. For the CDR3, the DNA is TGTGCCAGCAGCTTAGCTGGGCAGGGGGGTAAACTGTTTTTT. Its protein product is CASSLAGQGGKLFF. The chain is built from TRBV7-2 and TRBJ1-4; 7 bases fit TRBD1. The V segment lost 0 bases and the J segment 11 bases; nucleotides outside the gene matches: 6. CDR3 length: 14 amino acids. The germline CDR1 and CDR2 sequences are SGHTA and FQGNSA.

This rearrangement joins TRBV19 to TRBJ1-1, with TRBD1 identical over 7 bases. V was pared by 8 bases and J by 1 base, with 1 base of the junction left unmatched. Per germline, CDR1 LNHDA and CDR2 SQIVND (reference sequence). The CDR3 spans 12 residues. CDR3 amino acids: CASHRGNTEAFF. The CDR3 nucleotides are TGTGCCAGTCACAGGGGGAACACTGAAGCTTTCTTT.

V and J are TRBV3-1 and TRBJ1-1; no clear D. V was shortened by 3 bases and J by 8 bases, with 7 bases between the two germline ends. CDR3 length equals 11 residues. The germline V gene has CDR1 LGHDT and CDR2 YNNKEL (reference sequence). The CDR3 here is CASSHSSEAFF. CDR3 bases: TGTGCCAGCAGCCACTCCTCGGAAGCTTTCTTT.

This clonotype was counted ten times or more. The rearrangement uses TRBV7-9 and TRBJ2-1; either TRBD1 or TRBD2 may fit D (5 bases each). The CDR3 spans 12 residues. Germline V gene sequence: CDR1 SEHNR, CDR2 FQNEAQ (reference sequence). V was cut by 8 bases and J by 5 bases, with 10 bases left in between. DNA of the CDR3: TGTGCCAGCGTCTGGGGGAACAATGAGCAGTTCTTC. It encodes CASVWGNNEQFF. Looking up the rest from reference TRBV7-9 and TRBJ2-1 gives the full variable domain: DTGVSQNPRHKITKRGQNVTFRCDPISEHNRLYWYRQTLGQGPEFLTYFQNEAQLEKSRLLSDRFSAERPKGSFSTLEIQRTEQGDSAMYLCASVWGNNEQFFGPGTRLTVL.

A remark on this clonotype: A much larger clone differs from this one at a single base, so this may be a read error. For the CDR3, the DNA is TGTGCCATCAGTGGAATATCCGGGATAGGGCTGTCTTTCTTT. As protein: CAISGISGIGLSFF. The chain recombines TRBV10-3 with TRBJ1-1; D gene uncertain. The CDR3 length is 14 residues. V was clipped by 4 bases and J by 12 bases, with 21 bases between them. In germline, CDR1 is ENHRY, CDR2 SYGVKD.

The V and J genes are TRBV2 and TRBJ2-3; no definite D call. The V gene's germline CDR1 is SNHLY and CDR2 FYNNEI. This CDR3 has 15 residues. Trimming removed 2 bases at V and 0 bases at J, with 9 bases between. CDR3 in amino acids: CASSEFSISTDTQYF. The CDR3 DNA reads TGTGCCAGCAGTGAATTCAGTATTAGCACAGATACGCAGTATTTT.

This clonotype occurred many times. The chain has TRBV4-1 and TRBJ2-2; 7 nucleotides match TRBD1. Germline assignment: CDR1 MGHRA and CDR2 YSYEKL. The length of the CDR3 is 15 residues. Trimming removed 0 bases from V and 6 bases from J; junction bases left unmatched: 4. Here the CDR3 reads CASSQDPQGAGELFF. As DNA, the CDR3 is TGCGCCAGCAGCCAAGATCCCCAGGGGGCCGGGGAGCTGTTTTTT.

This clonotype was detected only a few times. Here the CDR3 reads CSVGAGGQSGELFF. DNA of the CDR3: TGCAGCGTTGGGGCGGGAGGGCAGAGCGGGGAGCTGTTTTTT. This rearrangement joins TRBV29-1 to TRBJ2-2, with 9 positions matching TRBD2. Germline-derived CDR1 and CDR2 are SQVTM and ANQGSEA. This CDR3 is 14 amino acids long. V lost 4 bases and J lost 7; bases outside the gene matches: 7.

This clonotype was recorded many times. This sequence joins TRBV30 and TRBJ2-3; D remains unclear. CDR1 GTSNPN and CDR2 SVGIG come from the germline V gene (reference sequence). This CDR3 region has 12 residues. V lost 1 base to trimming and J lost 7 bases, with 9 bases between them. Here the CDR3 DNA reads TGTGCCTGGAGTGCGTGGGAAAATACGCAGTATTTT. It translates to CAWSAWENTQYF.

This clonotype has ten or more counts. V gene TRBV7-2 combines with J gene TRBJ2-3; perhaps TRBD1 as D (5 bases). V lost 1 base and J 0 bases, leaving 17 bases between the germline ends. Germline V CDR1 and CDR2: SGHTA, FQGNSA. The CDR3 has 18 amino acids. The DNA for the CDR3 is TGTGCCAGCAGCTTAGGACAGATCTCACGCCCTAGCACAGATACGCAGTATTTT. Amino acid sequence: CASSLGQISRPSTDTQYF.

This clonotype has ten or more counts. The rearrangement joins TRBV28 to TRBJ1-3; TRBD1 might be the D (6 bases). Germline V CDR1 and CDR2: MDHEN, SYDVKM. Trimming took off 7 bases at V and 6 bases at J, with 19 bases between the two ends. The CDR3 length is 15 residues. The CDR3 sequence is CASISRSRDINTIYF. The CDR3 DNA reads as TGTGCCAGCATCTCTCGGTCCAGGGACATAAACACCATATATTTT. Full variable domain (missing parts from reference TRBV28 and TRBJ1-3): DVKVTQSSRYLVKRTGEKVFLECVQDMDHENMFWYRQDPGLGLRLIYFSYDVKMKEKGDIPEGYSVSREKKERFSLILESASTNQTSMYLCASISRSRDINTIYFGEGSWLTVV.

The chain employs TRBV6-6 and TRBJ2-7; no reliable D call. Trimming removed 0 bases at V and 1 base at J, with 10 bases between. CDR1 is MNHNY, CDR2 SVGAGI, per germline (reference sequence). The CDR3 runs to 15 residues. The CDR3 bases are TGTGCCAGCAGTTACTCAAGCCTCCTATCCTACGAGCAGTACTTC. Translating it yields CASSYSSLLSYEQYF.

This sequence joins TRBV4-2 and TRBJ2-1; 12 nucleotides align to TRBD2. The CDR3 runs to 15 residues. With V trimmed by 5 bases and J by 8 bases, 7 bases remained unmatched. Germline-derived CDR1 and CDR2 are LGHNA and YNFKEQ. The CDR3 loop is CASSAVTSGGDEQFF. The CDR3 bases are TGTGCCAGCAGCGCAGTGACTAGCGGGGGTGATGAGCAGTTCTTC.

In this sample, this clonotype turned up a few times. The V and J genes are TRBV7-9 and TRBJ1-5; D gene ambiguous. V gave up 3 bases and J gave up 6 bases, with 6 bases separating them. This CDR3 has 12 residues. The germline V gene has CDR1 SEHNR and CDR2 FQNEAQ (reference sequence). In nucleotides, the CDR3 is TGTGCCAGCAGCTTTGAGGGTCAGCCCCAGCATTTT. Protein product: CASSFEGQPQHF.

This clonotype has more than one count but fewer than ten. The gene calls are TRBV5-1 and TRBJ1-1; 11 nucleotides line up with TRBD1. The CDR3 spans 16 residues. Germline V lookup: CDR1 SGHRS, CDR2 YFSETQ. Unmatched junction bases numbered 6, after V lost 5 bases and J lost 0 bases. CDR3 amino acids: CASRGDRGSLNTEAFF. Here the CDR3 DNA reads TGCGCCAGCAGAGGGGACAGGGGGAGCCTGAACACTGAAGCTTTCTTT. Full variable domain (remainder filled in from reference TRBV5-1 and TRBJ1-1): KAGVTQTPRYLIKTRGQQVTLSCSPISGHRSVSWYQQTPGQGLQFLFEYFSETQRNKGNFPGRFSGRQFSNSRSEMNVSTLELGDSALYLCASRGDRGSLNTEAFFGQGTRLTVV.

This clonotype has only a few counts. The J gene is TRBJ2-7, the V gene TRBV2; the D gene is possibly TRBD2 (5 bases). The CDR3 has 14 residues. Germline CDR1 is SNHLY and CDR2 is FYNNEI. The ends were cut back, 7 bases at V and 2 bases at J, with 15 bases in the middle. The CDR3 DNA reads TGTGCCAGCAATTGGGAGAAAGGTCCCTACGAGCAGTACTTC. Its protein product is CASNWEKGPYEQYF.

This clonotype showed up many times. The chain carries TRBV4-1 and TRBJ2-1; tentative D call: TRBD1 (5 bases). Between the trimmed V and J ends, which lost 4 bases and 0 bases, there was a span of 10 bases. CDR3 length equals 15 residues. CDR1 is MGHRA, CDR2 YSYEKL, per germline. This chain's CDR3 is CASSPGQNSYNEQFF. DNA for the CDR3: TGCGCCAGCAGCCCCGGACAAAACTCCTACAATGAGCAGTTCTTC.

This clonotype was detected only a few times. The V gene is TRBV19, the J gene TRBJ2-5; D uncertain. V lost 3 bases and J 4 bases, leaving 15 bases between the germline ends. Germline V gene data show CDR1 as LNHDA and CDR2 as SQIVND (reference sequence). This CDR3 has 15 amino acids. In nucleotides, the CDR3 is TGTGCCAGTAGTATGGGTGGAAGGGCCACAGAGACCCAGTACTTC. This encodes CASSMGGRATETQYF.

This clonotype has at least ten counts. The rearrangement joins TRBV24-1 to TRBJ1-5; D is uncertain. V dropped 4 bases and J dropped 1 base, with 7 bases sitting between them. Looked up from germline, CDR1 is KGHDR and CDR2 is SFDVKD. The CDR3 covers 14 residues. The CDR3 is CATSEGKSNQPQHF. The DNA for the CDR3 is TGTGCCACCAGTGAAGGGAAAAGCAATCAGCCCCAGCATTTT.

This clonotype was counted between two and nine times. The rearrangement uses TRBV4-1 and TRBJ2-1, with a possible D match to TRBD1 (5 bases). The germline CDR1 and CDR2 sequences are MGHRA and YSYEKL. Between the trimmed V and J ends, which lost 5 bases and 8 bases, there was a span of 13 bases. The CDR3 extends over 13 amino acids. The CDR3 DNA reads as TGCGCCAGCAGCGGGGCACGAGGAGATGAGCAGTTCTTC. Translated, it gives CASSGARGDEQFF.

This clonotype was found many times. The V and J genes are TRBV7-2 and TRBJ2-7, with TRBD1 matching 12 bases. CDR1 is SGHTA and CDR2 is FQGNSA in the germline V gene. Trimming at V came to 5 bases and at J to 2 bases, leaving 10 bases not matched to a gene. The CDR3 has 17 amino acids. The CDR3 DNA is TGTGCCAGCAGCCCAGGGACAGGGGGCCCTAGAACCTACGAGCAGTACTTC. Its protein is CASSPGTGGPRTYEQYF.

CDR3 region: CASSLVAGWRDTQYF. The CDR3 DNA follows: TGTGCCAGCAGCTTAGTGGCGGGGTGGAGAGATACGCAGTATTTT. The chain joins TRBV7-2 to TRBJ2-3; a possible D gene is TRBD2 (6 bases). This CDR3 has 15 amino acids. V was clipped by 1 base and J by 5 bases, with 13 bases between them. Germline V gene data show CDR1 as SGHTA and CDR2 as FQGNSA.

This clonotype occurred many times. The rearrangement links TRBV5-1 to TRBJ2-1; no firm D call. CDR1 and CDR2 from the germline V gene are SGHRS and YFSETQ. The ends were cut back, 3 bases at V and 4 bases at J, with 5 bases in the middle. CDR3 length equals 12 residues. The DNA of the CDR3 is TGCGCCAGCAGCTCGAGATACAATGAGCAGTTCTTC. It encodes CASSSRYNEQFF.

As for this clonotype: Since no conserved phenylalanine or tryptophan closes the CDR3, a read error is the likely cause. J is TRBJ2-5 and V is TRBV28, with TRBD2 matching over 9 bases. V was pared by 6 bases and J by 5 bases, with 4 bases of the junction left unmatched. The CDR3 has 13 amino acids. Germline lookup yields CDR1 MDHEN and CDR2 SYDVKM. Written as DNA, the CDR3 is TGTGCCAGCAGCCGACTAGCGGTCGAGACCCAGTACTTA. Translating it yields CASSRLAVETQYL.

Ten or more counts support this clonotype. The CDR3 DNA reads as TGCGCCAGCAGTGAGTCGACGAGCAGGGGCCCCCGAGAGACCCAGTACTTC. The encoded protein is CASSESTSRGPRETQYF. The V call is TRBV10-1, the J call TRBJ2-5; maybe TRBD1 (6 bases). Trimming shortened V by 0 bases and J by 4 bases, and 18 bases separated the two germline ends. The CDR3 sequence is 17 residues long. Germline V gene lookup returns CDR1 WNHNN and CDR2 SYGVQD (reference sequence).

The rearrangement links TRBV12-3 or TRBV12-4 to TRBJ2-7; tentatively, D is TRBD1 (6 bases). CDR3 length equals 14 residues. V was clipped by 3 bases and J by 6 bases, with 15 bases between them. CDR3 region: CASSLPGARTEQYF. The CDR3 nucleotides read TGTGCCAGCAGTTTGCCAGGGGCCCGTACCGAGCAGTACTTC.

This clonotype occurred many times. The chain couples TRBV14 to TRBJ1-6; D call uncertain. There are 16 residues in the CDR3. V lost 0 bases and J lost 4, with 10 bases in between. Per the germline V gene, CDR1 is SGHDN and CDR2 is FVKESK. The CDR3 DNA follows: TGTGCCAGCAGCCAAGAGGGATGGGAGTATAATTCACCCCTCCACTTT. Its translation: CASSQEGWEYNSPLHF.